The sequence of this T cell receptor beta chain was determined in a study of blood T cell repertoires in COVID-19. At the level of the study: Both acute and convalescent COVID-19 samples were obtained from the United States, Italy and Spain. PBMCs, B-cell-depleted T cells, or T cells provided the cDNA or gDNA that made up the material.

Authors' analysis steps: It was from reference gene primer amplification that nucleated cell counts were estimated. The table came from immunoSEQ multiplex PCR; TCRdb's copy has only in-frame clones and leaves some out. D and trimming were read from the DNA, whereas the V and J calls and clone size are those reported in that table. The table has about 74,000 clones, roughly 90% seen once. Germline CDR1 reads SGHKS; CDR2 reads YYEKEE (reference sequence). V gave up 2 bases and J gave up 13 bases; unmatched junction bases: 19. This CDR3 contains 17 residues. The sequencing sample was made of peripheral blood. The sequence came from a woman aged 55 to 70 with active COVID-19. This sequence joins TRBV5-5 and TRBJ2-1, with 9 bases lining up with TRBD2. The chain's CDR3 is CASSFDLASGTFEGQFF. The CDR3 nucleotides read TGTGCCAGCAGCTTTGACCTCGCTAGCGGGACGTTTGAGGGTCAGTTCTTC.